Listed below are T cell receptor beta chains from one sample, sequenced in a study of blood T cell repertoires in COVID-19. Repertoires were generated with immunoSEQ multiplex PCR, while TCRdb's copy carries only in-frame clones and drops some. The sample contains under 150,000 clones, 75% to 90% of which appear only once. Sequenced input: PBMCs or T cells enriched from blood (not recorded which). The receptors here all came from a woman aged 45 to 65 who had recovered from COVID-19. Both conserved end residues are part of each CDR3. D genes are given only for firm matches.

TRBJ1-2 . TRBV7-9 CASSLSRGTARDGYTF TGTGCCAGCAGCTTGTCAAGGGGGACGGCCCGAGATGGCTACACCTTC
TRBJ2-3 . TRBV18 CASSPVEARGGTDTQYF TGTGCCAGCTCACCAGTCGAGGCGCGGGGAGGCACAGATACGCAGTATTTT
TRBJ2-2 TRBD1 TRBV5-1 CASSADAGGNTGELFF TGCGCCAGCAGCGCGGACGCAGGGGGCAACACCGGGGAGCTGTTTTTT
TRBJ1-1 . TRBV9 CASSADSNEAFF TGTGCCAGCAGCGCGGACTCCAATGAAGCTTTCTTT
TRBJ1-3 TRBD1 TRBV10-3 CAISESQGQGAIYF TGTGCCATCAGTGAGTCACAAGGACAGGGGGCCATATATTTT
TRBJ1-6 TRBD1 TRBV27 CASSFGTELNSPLHF TGTGCCAGCAGTTTCGGGACAGAGCTTAATTCACCCCTCCACTTT
TRBJ2-5 . TRBV21-1 CASSRPYYSNQETQYF TGTGCCAGCAGCAGACCATATTACAGTAACCAAGAGACCCAGTACTTC
TRBJ2-7 TRBD2 TRBV5-1 CASSTSGGPYEQYF TGCGCCAGCAGCACTAGCGGGGGCCCCTACGAGCAGTACTTC
TRBJ2-2 TRBD1 TRBV7-9 CASSKMTGRAGELFF TGTGCCAGCAGCAAAATGACAGGGAGAGCCGGGGAGCTGTTTTTT
TRBJ2-7 . TRBV6-2/TRBV6-3 CASSNGNSYEQYF TGTGCCAGCAGCAACGGGAACTCCTACGAGCAGTACTTC
TRBJ1-2 . TRBV5-4 CASSLFGGGGGYTF TGTGCCAGCAGCTTGTTTGGGGGGGGAGGTGGCTACACCTTC